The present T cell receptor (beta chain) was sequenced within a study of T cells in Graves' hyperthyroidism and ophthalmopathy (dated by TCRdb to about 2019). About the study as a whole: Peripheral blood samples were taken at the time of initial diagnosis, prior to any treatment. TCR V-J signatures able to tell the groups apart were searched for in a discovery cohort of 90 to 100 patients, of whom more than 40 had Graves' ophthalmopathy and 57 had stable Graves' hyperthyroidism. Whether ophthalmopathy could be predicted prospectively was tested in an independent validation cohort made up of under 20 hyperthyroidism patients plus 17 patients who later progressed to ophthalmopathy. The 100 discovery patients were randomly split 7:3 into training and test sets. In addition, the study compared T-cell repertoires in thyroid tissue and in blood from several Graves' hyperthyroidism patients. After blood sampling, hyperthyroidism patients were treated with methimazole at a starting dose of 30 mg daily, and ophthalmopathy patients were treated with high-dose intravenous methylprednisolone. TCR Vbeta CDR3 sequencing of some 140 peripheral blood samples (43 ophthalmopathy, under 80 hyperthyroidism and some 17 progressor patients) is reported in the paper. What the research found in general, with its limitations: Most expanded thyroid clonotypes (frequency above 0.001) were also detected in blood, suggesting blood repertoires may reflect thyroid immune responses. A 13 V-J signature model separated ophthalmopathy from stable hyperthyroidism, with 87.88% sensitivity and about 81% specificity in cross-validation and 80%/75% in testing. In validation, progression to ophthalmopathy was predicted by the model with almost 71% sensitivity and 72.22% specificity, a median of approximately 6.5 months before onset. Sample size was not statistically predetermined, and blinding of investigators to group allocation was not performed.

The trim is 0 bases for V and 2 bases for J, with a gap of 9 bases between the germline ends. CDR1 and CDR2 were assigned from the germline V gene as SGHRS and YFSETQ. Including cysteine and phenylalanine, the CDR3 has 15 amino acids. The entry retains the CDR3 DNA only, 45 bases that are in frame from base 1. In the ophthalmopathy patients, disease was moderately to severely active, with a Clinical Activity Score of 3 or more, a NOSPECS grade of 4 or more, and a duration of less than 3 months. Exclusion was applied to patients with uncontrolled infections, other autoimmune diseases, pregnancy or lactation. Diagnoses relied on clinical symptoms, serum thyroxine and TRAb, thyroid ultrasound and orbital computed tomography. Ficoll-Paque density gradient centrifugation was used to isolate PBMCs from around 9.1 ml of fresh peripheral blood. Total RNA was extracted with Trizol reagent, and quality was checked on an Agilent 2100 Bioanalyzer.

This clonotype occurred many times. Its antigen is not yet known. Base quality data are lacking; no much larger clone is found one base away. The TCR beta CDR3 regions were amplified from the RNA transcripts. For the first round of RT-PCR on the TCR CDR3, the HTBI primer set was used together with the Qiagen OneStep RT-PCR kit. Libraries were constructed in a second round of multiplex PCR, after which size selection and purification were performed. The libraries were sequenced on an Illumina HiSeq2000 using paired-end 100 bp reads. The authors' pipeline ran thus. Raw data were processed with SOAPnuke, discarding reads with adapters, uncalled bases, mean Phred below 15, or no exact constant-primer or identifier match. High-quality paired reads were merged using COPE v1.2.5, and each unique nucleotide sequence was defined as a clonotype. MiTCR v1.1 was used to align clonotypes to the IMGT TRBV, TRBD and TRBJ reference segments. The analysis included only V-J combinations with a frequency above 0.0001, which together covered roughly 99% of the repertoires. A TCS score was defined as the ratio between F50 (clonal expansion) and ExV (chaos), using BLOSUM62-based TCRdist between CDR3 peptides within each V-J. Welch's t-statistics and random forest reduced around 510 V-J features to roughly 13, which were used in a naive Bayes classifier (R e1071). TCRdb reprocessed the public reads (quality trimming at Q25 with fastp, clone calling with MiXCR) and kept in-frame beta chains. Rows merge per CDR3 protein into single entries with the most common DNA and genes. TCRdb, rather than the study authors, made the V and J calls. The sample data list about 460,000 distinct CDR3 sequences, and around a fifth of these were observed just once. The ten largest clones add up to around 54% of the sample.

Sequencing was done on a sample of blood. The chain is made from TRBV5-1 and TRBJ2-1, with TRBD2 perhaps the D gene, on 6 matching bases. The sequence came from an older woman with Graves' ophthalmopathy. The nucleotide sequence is TGCGCCAGCAGCTTGGAGGTAGCGGCCTACAATGAGCAGTTCTTC. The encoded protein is CASSLEVAAYNEQFF.